This passage covers 25 T cell receptor beta chains from one sample sequenced in a study of cytomegalovirus exposure and HLA in healthy donors. Vbeta (60) and Jbeta (13) primers were used in the PCR. TCRdb's table, derived via immunoSEQ multiplex PCR, lists solely in-frame clones and lacks some. The table shows some 170,000 clones, with around nine tenths occurring only once. The specimen was PBMCs. These receptors were obtained from a woman in her 30s in good health and CMV-seronegative.

This chain joins TRBV14 and TRBJ2-5; 8 nucleotides agree with TRBD2. This CDR3 has 18 amino acids. V lost 1 base to trimming and J lost 6 bases; unmatched junction nucleotides: 16. Germline assignment: CDR1 SGHDN and CDR2 FVKESK. The CDR3 region has the DNA TGTGCCAGCAGCCAAGTGGTTGTAGCGGGGCCCTCGGGAAAGACCCAGTACTTC. Residues: CASSQVVVAGPSGKTQYF.

The genes are TRBV19 and TRBJ2-7; D is possibly TRBD1 (6 bases). The V end lost 3 bases, the J end lost 8 bases, and 14 bases lay between the germline ends. From germline, CDR1 is LNHDA and CDR2 SQIVND (reference sequence). The CDR3 totals 13 residues. The DNA for the CDR3 is TGTGCCAGTAGTATGGGCAGGGGAGTACAGCAGTACTTC. Protein product: CASSMGRGVQQYF.

The chain combines TRBV7-9 with TRBJ1-5; D gene uncertain. There are 15 residues in the CDR3. The V and J ends lost 5 bases and 2 bases respectively, with 13 bases between them. Germline V gives CDR1 SEHNR, CDR2 FQNEAQ (reference sequence). DNA for the CDR3: TGTGCCAGCAGCGACGACGTGAGCGGCAATCAGCCCCAGCATTTT. The encoded protein is CASSDDVSGNQPQHF.

In the case of this clone: The CDR3 end shows no conserved phenylalanine or tryptophan, and so a read error is likely. The chain employs TRBV10-3 and TRBJ1-5; tentatively, D is TRBD1 (5 bases). The germline gives CDR1 ENHRY, CDR2 SYGVKD. Trimming left V 6 bases short and J 3 bases short, with 12 bases between. The CDR3 totals 14 residues. As DNA, the CDR3 is TGTGCCATCAGGGACGACAGTCCCAATCAGCCCCAGCATGTT. Encoded protein: CAIRDDSPNQPQHV.

The rearrangement uses TRBV19 and TRBJ2-5; the match to TRBD2 covers 9 bases. Gene TRBJ2-7 matches the end of the DNA better, so the J call may be wrong. The CDR3 covers 16 residues. CDR1 and CDR2 (germline): LNHDA, SQIVND (reference sequence). The CDR3 coding sequence is TGTGCCAGTAACGGACGTTTGGCTAGCGGGAAGTACGAGCAGTACTTC. This translates into CASNGRLASGKYEQYF.

The J gene is TRBJ1-1, the V gene TRBV11-2, with TRBD1 matching 7 bases. Trimming took 5 bases from V and 3 from J; bases not matched to a gene: 6. The V gene's germline CDR1 is SGHAT and CDR2 FQNNGV. This CDR3 region has 14 residues. CDR3 residues: CASSTTGAHTEAFF. CDR3 sequence (DNA): TGTGCCAGCAGCACCACAGGGGCACACACTGAAGCTTTCTTT.

J is TRBJ1-2 and V is TRBV7-2; 10 bases are shared with TRBD1. Trimming cost V 4 bases and J 5 bases; bases outside gene matches: 7. Germline lookup yields CDR1 SGHTA and CDR2 FQGNSA. The CDR3 totals 15 residues. Here the CDR3 reads CASSSPGTGVYGYTF. CDR3 bases: TGTGCCAGCAGCTCCCCTGGGACAGGGGTTTATGGCTACACCTTC.

This clone was recorded only once. This chain connects TRBV6-5 to TRBJ2-7, with 7 nucleotides matching TRBD2. The J segment lost 3 bases and the V segment lost 0 bases, leaving 8 bases of the junction unmatched. Germline-derived CDR1 and CDR2 are MNHEY and SVGAGI. This CDR3 region has 16 residues. CDR3 amino acids: CASSYSVSGAVYEQYF. The CDR3, as DNA: TGTGCCAGCAGTTACTCCGTCAGCGGGGCTGTCTACGAGCAGTACTTC.

The chain couples TRBV27 to TRBJ1-1, with no clear D. Germline V gives CDR1 MNHEY, CDR2 SMNVEV (reference sequence). The length of the CDR3 is 16 residues. V was cut by 4 bases and J by 4 bases, with 19 bases left in between. The CDR3 DNA sequence: TGTGCCAGCAGTTGGTTAAGGGTCGGCCGGGGCACTGAAGCTTTCTTT. Amino acids: CASSWLRVGRGTEAFF.

This chain links TRBV9 with TRBJ2-1; D is uncertain. From germline, CDR1 is SGDLS and CDR2 YYNGEE. V was pared by 0 bases and J by 8 bases, with 12 bases between. This CDR3 contains 14 residues. The CDR3 spells CASSVVSRTDEQFF. CDR3 nucleotide sequence: TGTGCCAGCAGCGTAGTATCCAGAACCGATGAGCAGTTCTTC.

The V gene is TRBV19, the J gene TRBJ1-1; D is undetermined. V was clipped by 5 bases and J by 0 bases, with 7 bases between them. CDR1 is LNHDA and CDR2 is SQIVND in the germline V gene (reference sequence). This CDR3 is built from 13 residues. The CDR3 region is CASSPGLNTEAFF. CDR3 DNA sequence: TGTGCCAGTAGTCCCGGGTTGAACACTGAAGCTTTCTTT.

J is TRBJ2-5 and V is TRBV5-1; the D gene is possibly TRBD2 (5 bases). The germline CDR1 and CDR2 sequences are SGHRS and YFSETQ. The V gene lost 0 bases and the J gene lost 9 bases, with 12 bases spanning the gap. The CDR3 is 13 residues long. CDR3 nucleotides: TGCGCCAGCAGCTTGGGGACTGTCGAAGCCCAGTACTTC. Its protein is CASSLGTVEAQYF.

The chain recombines TRBV29-1 with TRBJ2-3; the D gene is possibly TRBD1 (6 bases). The CDR3 has 13 amino acids. The V and J ends lost 3 bases and 6 bases respectively, with 13 bases between them. The germline gives CDR1 SQVTM, CDR2 ANQGSEA. Written as DNA, the CDR3 is TGCAGCGTTGACCGGGACATCTTCGATACGCAGTATTTT. Translating it yields CSVDRDIFDTQYF.

This rearrangement joins TRBV10-3 to TRBJ1-1; D remains ambiguous. The CDR3 extends over 12 amino acids. In germline, CDR1 is ENHRY, CDR2 SYGVKD. V lost 4 bases and J 8 bases, leaving 11 bases between the germline ends. The CDR3 sequence is CAISGSPGEAFF. CDR3 sequence (DNA): TGTGCCATCAGTGGTAGCCCTGGGGAAGCTTTCTTT.

The rearrangement links TRBV19 to TRBJ2-7; D gene uncertain. With 6 bases removed from V and 3 bases from J, the gap between germline ends came to 12 bases. This CDR3 spans 13 amino acids. In germline, CDR1 is LNHDA, CDR2 SQIVND (reference sequence). Here the CDR3 DNA reads TGTGCCAGTAGCCCGACTGGTATCTACGAGCAGTACTTC. It is translated as CASSPTGIYEQYF. Using reference TRBV19 and TRBJ2-7 for the parts outside the CDR3, the full variable domain is DGGITQSPKYLFRKEGQNVTLSCEQNLNHDAMYWYRQDPGQGLRLIYYSQIVNDFQKGDIAEGYSVSREKKESFPLTVTSAQKNPTAFYLCASSPTGIYEQYFGPGTRLTVT.

The chain recombines TRBV5-1 with TRBJ2-7; D is ambiguous. CDR1 is SGHRS, CDR2 YFSETQ, per germline. This CDR3 contains 14 residues. V was trimmed by 2 bases and J by 0 bases, leaving 9 bases between them. CDR3 sequence reads: CASSLSVLSYEQYF. CDR3 bases: TGCGCCAGCAGCTTATCTGTACTCTCCTACGAGCAGTACTTC. Supplemented by reference TRBV5-1 and TRBJ2-7, the full variable domain reads KAGVTQTPRYLIKTRGQQVTLSCSPISGHRSVSWYQQTPGQGLQFLFEYFSETQRNKGNFPGRFSGRQFSNSRSEMNVSTLELGDSALYLCASSLSVLSYEQYFGPGTRLTVT.

This clone was observed a single time. V and J are TRBV6-1 and TRBJ2-1, with D possibly matching TRBD2 (6 bases). The V and J ends lost 6 bases and 4 bases respectively, with 16 bases between them. This CDR3 region has 15 residues. Germline V gives CDR1 MNHNS, CDR2 SASEGT. The CDR3 spells CASRAKAGRYNEQFF. CDR3 nucleotides: TGTGCCAGCAGGGCGAAGGCAGGGAGGTACAATGAGCAGTTCTTC.

The chain couples TRBV5-1 to TRBJ2-5; D may be TRBD2 (5 bases). Judging by the DNA end, TRBJ2-7 fits better; the J call may be wrong. CDR3 length equals 11 residues. Germline-derived CDR1 and CDR2 are SGHRS and YFSETQ. The CDR3 nucleotides read TGCGCCAGCAGAAGCGGAGACGAGCAGTACTTC. Translation: CASRSGDEQYF.

In DNA, the CDR3 is TGTGCCAGCAGCCCCGGACTAGCGGGAGAGAATGAGCAGTTCTTC. It encodes CASSPGLAGENEQFF. The V gene is TRBV6-5, the J gene TRBJ2-1, with 13 bases identical to TRBD2. Losses at the gene ends were 6 bases for V and 7 bases for J; bases not matched to a gene: 6. Germline loops: CDR1 MNHEY, CDR2 SVGAGI. CDR3 size: 15 residues.

The V and J genes are TRBV5-1 and TRBJ1-6; 9 nucleotides agree with TRBD1. Germline CDR1 is SGHRS and CDR2 is YFSETQ. With 4 bases clipped from V and 7 bases from J, the junction kept 6 bases outside the gene matches. The CDR3 is made up of 15 amino acids. The CDR3, as DNA: TGCGCCAGCAGCGCCCGGGACAGGGCAAATTCACCCCTCCACTTT. Protein sequence: CASSARDRANSPLHF.

This chain connects TRBV7-2 to TRBJ2-5; 10 bases align to TRBD1. The germline CDR1 and CDR2 sequences are SGHTA and FQGNSA. After removal of 5 bases from V and 2 bases from J, the junction contained 5 bases not matched to a gene. The length of the CDR3 is 15 residues. In nucleotides, the CDR3 is TGTGCCAGCAGCCTACGACAGGGGGCACAAGAGACCCAGTACTTC. Protein: CASSLRQGAQETQYF.

This clone occurred a few times. The V call is TRBV6-1, the J call TRBJ2-7, with TRBD1 identical over 8 bases. Per germline, CDR1 MNHNS and CDR2 SASEGT. The CDR3 has 15 residues. V dropped 2 bases and J dropped 4; count of bases not matched to a gene: 7. CDR3 loop: CASSEPGDRTYEQYF. Written as DNA, the CDR3 is TGTGCCAGCAGTGAACCCGGGGACAGGACTTACGAGCAGTACTTC.

The V gene is TRBV5-1, the J gene TRBJ1-1; 7 bases are shared with TRBD1. This CDR3 is 15 amino acids long. From germline, CDR1 is SGHRS and CDR2 YFSETQ. Trimming took 7 bases from V and 4 from J; bases not matched to a gene: 13. The CDR3 reads CASGPRQGLGTEAFF. The DNA for the CDR3 is TGCGCCAGCGGCCCCCGACAGGGTCTGGGCACTGAAGCTTTCTTT.

The chain combines TRBV30 with TRBJ1-2, with 9 bases lining up with TRBD1. The CDR3 covers 14 residues. Germline V gives CDR1 GTSNPN, CDR2 SVGIG (reference sequence). V dropped 4 bases and J dropped 6; count of bases not matched to a gene: 9. CDR3: CAWNRRTGVDGYTF. CDR3 nucleotide sequence: TGTGCCTGGAACAGGAGGACAGGGGTAGATGGCTACACCTTC.

The V call is TRBV7-7, the J call TRBJ2-2; TRBD2 matches 11 bases. The CDR3 contains 15 residues. The trim removed 5 bases at V and 5 bases at J, leaving 4 bases unmatched. Germline CDR1 is SSHAT and CDR2 is FNYEAQ (reference sequence). The CDR3 coding sequence is TGTGCCAGCAGCACCGGGACTAGCGGTACCGGGGAGCTGTTTTTT. Protein: CASSTGTSGTGELFF.